This T cell receptor (beta chain) originates from a study of OX40 agonist ivuxolimab in advanced cancers. As for the study more broadly: Ivuxolimab was a fully human IgG2 agonistic monoclonal antibody targeting the costimulatory receptor OX40 (CD134). Prior anti-PD-1, anti-PD-L1 or anti-CTLA-4 therapy was permitted, and checkpoint inhibitors had been received by about two fifths of dose-escalation patients. In the dose-escalation cohort, over 65% of patients were male, and the mean age was about 55 years, with a range of about 20 to 79. Partial responses occurred in three dose-escalation patients, of whom one had hepatocellular carcinoma and two had cutaneous melanoma. Peripheral TCRbeta sequencing was intended to test whether TCR sequence diversity was altered and clonal T-cell expansion was caused by ivuxolimab. Of the approximately 50 dose-escalation patients, hepatocellular carcinoma was present in approximately 20, melanoma in some 15, renal cell carcinoma in 9 and head and neck cancer in 9. Intravenous ivuxolimab was administered to patients every 2 weeks at six dose levels: 0.01, 0.1, 0.3, 1.5, 3 and 10 mg/kg. The paper reports the monotherapy dose-escalation portion (N of about 47 patients) of the phase I ivuxolimab trial. Study-wide findings and limitations: After ivuxolimab, expanded clones were on average more numerous among CD8+ T cells than among CD4+ T cells. Which antigens the clonally expanded peripheral T cells were specific for was not determined. In the 0.1-3.0 mg/kg groups, partial responders had among the lowest normalized peripheral clonal expansion, particularly in CD8+ T cells. At doses of 0.1 to 3.0 mg/kg, clonal expansion of both CD4+ and CD8+ blood T cells was observed from baseline to week 6. Low levels of normalized T-cell clonal expansion were also seen in some nonresponding patients.

Genomic DNA was isolated from the sorted cells so that the TCRbeta CDR3 region could be sequenced. TCRbeta CDR3 regions were sequenced using the immunoSEQ Assay. TCRdb provides this immuneACCESS table in a form limited to in-frame rearrangements. Some clones are lacking; in checked studies, under half of them reflect an unresolved V gene, and why the rest are absent is not known. The table for this sample lists about 69,000 clones; about three quarters of them were counted only once. Together, the top ten hold under 3% of the sample. Reading from cysteine to phenylalanine, the CDR3 counts 11 amino acids. Only CDR3 DNA remains: 33 bases, in frame from the first base. The germline V gene (reference sequence) supplies CDR1 SEHNR and CDR2 FQNEAQ. V drops 5 bases and J drops 3 bases, leaving 3 bases in between. The trial excluded patients who had a history of autoimmune disease or who were on systemic immunosuppression. In every dose cohort, peripheral blood was drawn for TCR sequencing at baseline, cycle 4 day 1, and cycle 7 day 1. Samples came from an open-label, multicenter, first-in-human phase I dose-escalation trial of ivuxolimab. Adults with locally advanced or metastatic melanoma, renal cell, hepatocellular, or head and neck squamous cell carcinoma were enrolled in the trial. CD4+ and CD8+ T cells were sorted separately from peripheral blood before TCR sequencing.

This clone occurred a few times. The clone's antigen remains unknown. Qualities for individual bases were not recorded, and no much larger clone is one base off. The chain couples TRBV7-9 to TRBJ2-3, with no confident D gene call. This clonotype was obtained from an adult with an advanced solid tumor such as melanoma, head and neck, liver or kidney cancer. The sample consisted of CD4+ or CD8+ T cells sorted from blood, taken in a trial of the OX40 agonist ivuxolimab. The encoded CDR3 is CASSATDTQYF. The nucleotides are TGTGCCAGCAGCGCAACAGATACGCAGTATTTT.